The 28 T cell receptor beta chains given below trace back to one sample, sequenced in a study of T cell responses to AZD1222 COVID-19 vaccine. Clones were sequenced by immunoSEQ multiplex PCR, and TCRdb holds only the in-frame ones, with some missing. The sample has tens of thousands of clones; about nine tenths are singletons. Specimen: peripheral blood, collected on day 0 of AZD1222 vaccination. These receptors were taken from an adult in good health.

J is TRBJ2-2 and V is TRBV27; D tentatively reads TRBD1 or TRBD2 (5 bases each). The CDR3 totals 13 residues. Germline V CDR1 and CDR2: MNHEY, SMNVEV (reference sequence). V shed 9 bases and J shed 3 bases, with 11 bases lying between them. The CDR3 spells CASGDGHTGELFF. The CDR3 coding sequence is TGTGCCAGTGGGGACGGTCACACCGGGGAGCTGTTTTTT.

The genes are TRBV5-1 and TRBJ2-2, with a possible D match to TRBD1 (7 bases). CDR3 length: 15 amino acids. Germline lookup yields CDR1 SGHRS and CDR2 YFSETQ. Trimming took 4 bases from V and 4 from J, leaving 14 bases between them. The CDR3 DNA is TGCGCCAGCAGCGCCAGGGGGGATGTCACCGGGGAGCTGTTTTTT. Translating gives CASSARGDVTGELFF. Together with reference TRBV5-1 and TRBJ2-2, the CDR3 gives the full variable domain: KAGVTQTPRYLIKTRGQQVTLSCSPISGHRSVSWYQQTPGQGLQFLFEYFSETQRNKGNFPGRFSGRQFSNSRSEMNVSTLELGDSALYLCASSARGDVTGELFFGEGSRLTVL.

The chain employs TRBV7-2 and TRBJ1-2; 8 nucleotides align to TRBD1. J gave up 4 bases and V 5 bases, and 15 bases lay outside the gene matches. This CDR3 is 17 amino acids long. Germline-derived CDR1 and CDR2 are SGHTA and FQGNSA. CDR3 residues: CASSDGGQGRDVYGYTF. The CDR3 region has the DNA TGTGCCAGCAGCGACGGTGGACAGGGACGGGATGTCTATGGCTACACCTTC.

The chain recombines TRBV3-1 (or the pseudogene TRBV3-2) with TRBJ1-5; TRBD1 agrees at 8 bases. Per the germline V gene, CDR1 is LGHDT and CDR2 is YNNKEL (reference sequence). CDR3 length: 15 residues. J was trimmed by 5 bases and V by 4 bases; bases with no gene match: 7. The CDR3 sequence: CASSPRTGRHQPQHF. In nucleotides, the CDR3 is TGTGCCAGCAGCCCCCGGACAGGGCGGCATCAGCCCCAGCATTTT.

DNA of the CDR3: TGCGCCAGCAGCCTGGAGGGTAGGGGCCACGAGCAGTACTTC. This encodes CASSLEGRGHEQYF. The rearrangement joins TRBV5-1 to TRBJ2-7; D might be TRBD2 (6 bases). The germline gives CDR1 SGHRS, CDR2 YFSETQ. The ends were cut back, 4 bases at V and 5 bases at J, with 16 bases in the middle. CDR3 length equals 14 residues.

The gene calls are TRBV6-6 and TRBJ1-2; TRBD1 is a possible D gene (6 bases). CDR3 length equals 14 residues. V was pared by 8 bases and J by 2 bases, with 15 bases between. From germline, CDR1 is MNHNY and CDR2 SVGAGI (reference sequence). Here the CDR3 reads CASLSRDINYGYTF. The CDR3 nucleotides read TGTGCCAGCTTATCACGGGACATAAACTATGGCTACACCTTC.

The V call is TRBV19, the J call TRBJ1-2; a weak D match, TRBD1 (6 bases). The CDR3 has 13 residues. V gave up 5 bases and J gave up 6 bases, with 13 bases separating them. The germline V gene has CDR1 LNHDA and CDR2 SQIVND (reference sequence). The CDR3 region has the DNA TGTGCCAGTAGTGGAAGACAGGCTCATGGCTACACCTTC. This encodes CASSGRQAHGYTF.

This clone was detected a few times. The chain combines TRBV28 with TRBJ2-4; possibly TRBD2 for D (5 bases). V was clipped by 3 bases and J by 9 bases, with 15 bases between them. CDR3 length: 14 residues. Germline CDR1 and CDR2: MDHEN and SYDVKM. The CDR3, as DNA: TGTGCCAGCAGTTTTCGGGGAATTCTGGCCATTCAGTACTTC. Translating gives CASSFRGILAIQYF.

V gene TRBV2 combines with J gene TRBJ1-5, with D hard to call. CDR3 size: 14 residues. The germline V and J ends were trimmed by 4 bases and 0 bases, with 7 bases remaining between them. The germline V gene encodes CDR1 SNHLY and CDR2 FYNNEI. The CDR3 DNA reads TGTGCCAGCAGTGGGAGTTATAGCAATCAGCCCCAGCATTTT. This codes for CASSGSYSNQPQHF.

The sample holds one count of this clone. The chain links TRBV19 to TRBJ2-1, with D possibly TRBD2 on 5 matching bases. V shed 3 bases and J shed 7 bases, with 19 bases lying between them. In germline, CDR1 is LNHDA, CDR2 SQIVND (reference sequence). The CDR3 loop spans 16 amino acids. The CDR3 DNA reads as TGTGCCAGTAGTATTCCGTTCGGAGACTATAAGAATGAGCAGTTCTTC. This sequence encodes CASSIPFGDYKNEQFF.

V usage is TRBV28 and J usage is TRBJ1-6; 7 bases line up with TRBD1. CDR1 is MDHEN and CDR2 is SYDVKM in the germline V gene. Trimming cost V 6 bases and J 9 bases; bases outside gene matches: 11. CDR3 length equals 15 residues. The CDR3 nucleotides read TGTGCCAGCAGCTCTACTCAGGGGGGCAGTTCACCCCTCCACTTT. Translating gives CASSSTQGGSSPLHF.

The chain links TRBV2 to TRBJ1-2; TRBD1 agrees at 8 bases. This CDR3 is built from 13 residues. J lost 8 bases, V lost 6 bases, and 8 bases had no gene match. From germline, CDR1 is SNHLY and CDR2 FYNNEI. The CDR3 here is CASSGQGPVGYTF. As DNA, the CDR3 is TGTGCCAGCAGCGGACAGGGACCGGTGGGCTACACCTTC.

The V call is TRBV30, the J call TRBJ2-7; tentative D call: TRBD2 (6 bases). The germline CDR1 and CDR2 sequences are GTSNPN and SVGIG (reference sequence). The CDR3 spans 12 residues. Trimming removed 5 bases at V and 1 base at J, with 9 bases between. CDR3 coding DNA: TGTGCCTGGGGGCGGGGATCCTACGAGCAGTACTTC. Translated, it gives CAWGRGSYEQYF.

The rearrangement links TRBV28 to TRBJ2-1; 8 bases line up with TRBD1. CDR1 MDHEN and CDR2 SYDVKM come from the germline V gene. The CDR3 length is 15 residues. The junction had 11 bases not matched to a gene; V was cut back by 10 bases and J by 3 bases. The CDR3 loop is CATLGTGVYYNEQFF. The CDR3 bases are TGTGCCACCCTTGGGACAGGAGTTTACTACAATGAGCAGTTCTTC.

The sample holds a few counts of this clone. One junction end disagrees with the germline gene, perhaps due to a read error. This chain uses TRBV7-7 with TRBJ2-5, with D possibly matching TRBD2 (7 bases). The length of the CDR3 is 16 residues. Germline V gene data show CDR1 as SSHAT and CDR2 as FNYEAQ (reference sequence). The CDR3 sequence is CASSLGRGRFAETQYF. The CDR3 bases are TGTGCTAGCAGCTTAGGGCGGGGGCGGTTTGCGGAGACCCAGTACTTC. The complete variable domain, with remaining parts taken from reference TRBV7-7 and TRBJ2-5, reads GAGVSQSPRYKVTKRGQDVTLRCDPISSHATLYWYQQALGQGPEFLTYFNYEAQPDKSGLPSDRFSAERPEGSISTLTIQRTEQRDSAMYRCASSLGRGRFAETQYFGPGTRLLVL.

The genes are TRBV27 and TRBJ1-4, with D unclear. CDR3 length: 14 amino acids. The germline V gene encodes CDR1 MNHEY and CDR2 SMNVEV (reference sequence). V was trimmed by 0 bases and J by 7 bases, leaving 9 bases between them. This chain's CDR3 is CASSLSGGGEKLFF. The CDR3 coding sequence is TGTGCCAGCAGTTTATCAGGAGGTGGTGAAAAACTGTTTTTT.

The chain carries TRBV29-1 and TRBJ1-1, with D perhaps TRBD1 (5 bases). In germline, CDR1 is SQVTM, CDR2 ANQGSEA. Trimming left V 4 bases short and J 0 bases short, with 9 bases between. The CDR3 spans 13 residues. The CDR3 loop is CSVADRLNTEAFF. CDR3 bases: TGCAGCGTTGCAGACAGATTGAACACTGAAGCTTTCTTT. Together with reference TRBV29-1 and TRBJ1-1, the CDR3 gives the full variable domain: SAVISQKPSRDICQRGTSLTIQCQVDSQVTMMFWYRQQPGQSLTLIATANQGSEATYESGFVIDKFPISRPNLTFSTLTVSNMSPEDSSIYLCSVADRLNTEAFFGQGTRLTVV.

This rearrangement joins TRBV30 to TRBJ1-1; 9 nucleotides line up with TRBD1. Germline CDR1 GTSNPN, CDR2 SVGIG (reference sequence). The CDR3 is 12 residues long. V was clipped by 3 bases and J by 4 bases; unmatched bases: 0. The CDR3 sequence is CAWRDRGTEAFF. In DNA form, the CDR3 reads TGTGCCTGGAGGGACAGGGGCACTGAAGCTTTCTTT.

The gene calls are TRBV6-5 and TRBJ1-1; tentative D call: TRBD1 (6 bases). The CDR3 has 15 amino acids. The V gene's germline CDR1 is MNHEY and CDR2 SVGAGI. Trimming cost V 0 bases and J 3 bases, with 11 bases left between them. CDR3 bases: TGTGCCAGCAGTTACTCGGCGGGGGCGGACACTGAAGCTTTCTTT. Translating it yields CASSYSAGADTEAFF.

The chain couples TRBV19 to TRBJ1-3; D uncertain. Germline V lookup: CDR1 LNHDA, CDR2 SQIVND (reference sequence). Trimming removed 6 bases from V and 0 bases from J, with 9 bases in between. CDR3 length: 14 amino acids. This chain's CDR3 is CASRVSRSGNTIYF. The CDR3 bases are TGTGCCAGTAGAGTTTCCCGCTCTGGAAACACCATATATTTT. The whole variable domain, remainder taken from reference TRBV19 and TRBJ1-3, is DGGITQSPKYLFRKEGQNVTLSCEQNLNHDAMYWYRQDPGQGLRLIYYSQIVNDFQKGDIAEGYSVSREKKESFPLTVTSAQKNPTAFYLCASRVSRSGNTIYFGEGSWLTVV.

V and J are TRBV19 and TRBJ2-7, with no clear D. V dropped 5 bases and J dropped 2 bases, with 13 bases sitting between them. Germline CDR1 reads LNHDA; CDR2 reads SQIVND (reference sequence). The CDR3 runs to 14 residues. The CDR3 DNA sequence: TGTGCCAGTAGTCCTTTTCCGGGCACCTACGAGCAGTACTTC. Translation gives CASSPFPGTYEQYF. Drawing the rest from reference TRBV19 and TRBJ2-7, the complete variable domain is DGGITQSPKYLFRKEGQNVTLSCEQNLNHDAMYWYRQDPGQGLRLIYYSQIVNDFQKGDIAEGYSVSREKKESFPLTVTSAQKNPTAFYLCASSPFPGTYEQYFGPGTRLTVT.

The V gene is TRBV7-9, the J gene TRBJ2-7, with D possibly matching TRBD1 (6 bases). The germline CDR1 and CDR2 sequences are SEHNR and FQNEAQ (reference sequence). Trimming removed 5 bases from V and 2 bases from J, with 16 bases in between. This CDR3 comprises 15 residues. The CDR3 protein is CASSPLTDRPYEQYF. The CDR3, as DNA: TGTGCCAGCAGCCCGTTGACCGACAGGCCCTACGAGCAGTACTTC. The variable domain in full, with the rest retrieved from reference TRBV7-9 and TRBJ2-7, is DTGVSQNPRHKITKRGQNVTFRCDPISEHNRLYWYRQTLGQGPEFLTYFQNEAQLEKSRLLSDRFSAERPKGSFSTLEIQRTEQGDSAMYLCASSPLTDRPYEQYFGPGTRLTVT.

J is TRBJ2-1 and V is TRBV28, with 8 bases that match TRBD2. This CDR3 is 13 amino acids long. Trimming cost V 2 bases and J 10 bases; bases outside gene matches: 4. Per germline, CDR1 MDHEN and CDR2 SYDVKM. The CDR3 sequence is CASSLGTSNEQFF. CDR3 sequence (DNA): TGTGCCAGCAGTTTAGGGACTAGTAACGAGCAGTTCTTC.

V usage is TRBV12-5 and J usage is TRBJ2-4; D could derive from TRBD1 or TRBD2 (5 bases each). The germline V gene encodes CDR1 LGHNT and CDR2 FRNRAP. CDR3 length equals 18 residues. V dropped 1 base and J dropped 3 bases, with 19 bases sitting between them. The DNA for the CDR3 is TGTGCTAGTGGTTTGGCCTATCCGGGACCTTTTCTCAAAAACATTCAGTACTTC. It yields the protein CASGLAYPGPFLKNIQYF. The full variable domain, completed using reference TRBV12-5 and TRBJ2-4, is DARVTQTPRHKVTEMGQEVTMRCQPILGHNTVFWYRQTMMQGLELLAYFRNRAPLDDSGMPKDRFSAEMPDATLATLKIQPSEPRDSAVYFCASGLAYPGPFLKNIQYFGAGTRLSVL.

The count of this clone is one. The chain uses TRBV7-9 and TRBJ1-6; 7 bases match TRBD1. This CDR3 is built from 12 residues. Trimming removed 8 bases from V and 10 bases from J; junction bases left unmatched: 5. CDR1 SEHNR and CDR2 FQNEAQ come from the germline V gene (reference sequence). In DNA, the CDR3 is TGTGCCAGCGACAGGGAGGGATCACCCCTCCACTTT. This codes for CASDREGSPLHF.

The chain carries TRBV19 and TRBJ2-1; D might be TRBD2 (5 bases). CDR1 and CDR2 (germline): LNHDA, SQIVND (reference sequence). The ends were cut back, 8 bases at V and 0 bases at J, with 8 bases in the middle. The CDR3 spans 13 residues. In DNA form, the CDR3 reads TGTGCCAGTTCGGGAAGCTCCTACAATGAGCAGTTCTTC. This translates into CASSGSSYNEQFF.

V and J are TRBV15 and TRBJ2-5, with 10 bases aligning to TRBD1. This CDR3 has 15 amino acids. Trimming at V came to 5 bases and at J to 4 bases, leaving 7 bases not matched to a gene. The V gene's germline CDR1 is LNHNV and CDR2 YYDKDF (reference sequence). The CDR3 DNA reads TGTGCCACCAGCGGTCGGACAGGGGGGGGAGAGACCCAGTACTTC. It yields the protein CATSGRTGGGETQYF.

This chain joins TRBV18 and TRBJ1-1; D remains unclear. This CDR3 has 14 amino acids. V gave up 0 bases and J gave up 0 bases, with 5 bases separating them. From germline, CDR1 is KGHSH and CDR2 LQKENI. CDR3 in amino acids: CASSPPGLNTEAFF. The DNA of the CDR3 is TGTGCCAGCTCACCACCAGGGCTGAACACTGAAGCTTTCTTT.